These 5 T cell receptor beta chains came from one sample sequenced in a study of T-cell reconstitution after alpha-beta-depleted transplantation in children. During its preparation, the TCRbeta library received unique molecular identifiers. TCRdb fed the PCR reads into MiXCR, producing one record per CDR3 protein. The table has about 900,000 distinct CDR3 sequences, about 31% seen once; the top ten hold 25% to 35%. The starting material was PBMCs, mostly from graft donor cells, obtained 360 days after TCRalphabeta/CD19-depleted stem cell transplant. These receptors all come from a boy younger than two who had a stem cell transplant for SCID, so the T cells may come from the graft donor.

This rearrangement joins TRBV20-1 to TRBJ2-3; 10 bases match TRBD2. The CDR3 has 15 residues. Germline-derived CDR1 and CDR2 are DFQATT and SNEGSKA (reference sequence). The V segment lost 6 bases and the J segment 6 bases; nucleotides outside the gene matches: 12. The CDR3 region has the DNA TGCAGTGCATCCGCCCCAGCGGGGGGGCGGGATACGCAGTATTTT. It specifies CSASAPAGGRDTQYF.

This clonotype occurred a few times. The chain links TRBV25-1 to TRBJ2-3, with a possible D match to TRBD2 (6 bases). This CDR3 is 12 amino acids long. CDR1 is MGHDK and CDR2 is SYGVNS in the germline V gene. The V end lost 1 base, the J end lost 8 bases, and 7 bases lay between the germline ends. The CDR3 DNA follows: TGTGCCAGCAGTGAATCGCGGGGTACGCAGTATTTT. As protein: CASSESRGTQYF.

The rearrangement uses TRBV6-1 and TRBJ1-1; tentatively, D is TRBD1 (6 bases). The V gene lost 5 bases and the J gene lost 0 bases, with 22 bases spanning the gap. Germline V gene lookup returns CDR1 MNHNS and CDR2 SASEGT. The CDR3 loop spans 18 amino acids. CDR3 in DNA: TGTGCCAGCAGTAAGGGGTGCCATACAGGGTCTGTGAACACTGAAGCTTTCTTT. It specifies CASSKGCHTGSVNTEAFF.

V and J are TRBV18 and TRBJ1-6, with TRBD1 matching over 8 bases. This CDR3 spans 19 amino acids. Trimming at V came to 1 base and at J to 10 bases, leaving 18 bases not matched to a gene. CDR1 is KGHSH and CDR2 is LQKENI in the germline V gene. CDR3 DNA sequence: TGTGCCAGCTCACCACTCTCCCTTGCGGGACAGGCCGGGATCTCACCCCTCCACTTT. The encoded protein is CASSPLSLAGQAGISPLHF. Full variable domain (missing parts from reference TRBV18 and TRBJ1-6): NAGVMQNPRHLVRRRGQEARLRCSPMKGHSHVYWYRQLPEEGLKFMVYLQKENIIDESGMPKERFSAEFPKEGPSILRIQQVVRGDSAAYFCASSPLSLAGQAGISPLHFGNGTRLTVT.

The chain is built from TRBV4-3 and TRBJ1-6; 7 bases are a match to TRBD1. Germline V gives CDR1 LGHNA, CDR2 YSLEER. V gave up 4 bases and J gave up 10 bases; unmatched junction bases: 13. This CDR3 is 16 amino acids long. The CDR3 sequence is CASSPRYRGGESPLHF. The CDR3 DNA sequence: TGCGCCAGCAGCCCAAGGTACAGGGGCGGAGAGTCACCCCTCCACTTT.